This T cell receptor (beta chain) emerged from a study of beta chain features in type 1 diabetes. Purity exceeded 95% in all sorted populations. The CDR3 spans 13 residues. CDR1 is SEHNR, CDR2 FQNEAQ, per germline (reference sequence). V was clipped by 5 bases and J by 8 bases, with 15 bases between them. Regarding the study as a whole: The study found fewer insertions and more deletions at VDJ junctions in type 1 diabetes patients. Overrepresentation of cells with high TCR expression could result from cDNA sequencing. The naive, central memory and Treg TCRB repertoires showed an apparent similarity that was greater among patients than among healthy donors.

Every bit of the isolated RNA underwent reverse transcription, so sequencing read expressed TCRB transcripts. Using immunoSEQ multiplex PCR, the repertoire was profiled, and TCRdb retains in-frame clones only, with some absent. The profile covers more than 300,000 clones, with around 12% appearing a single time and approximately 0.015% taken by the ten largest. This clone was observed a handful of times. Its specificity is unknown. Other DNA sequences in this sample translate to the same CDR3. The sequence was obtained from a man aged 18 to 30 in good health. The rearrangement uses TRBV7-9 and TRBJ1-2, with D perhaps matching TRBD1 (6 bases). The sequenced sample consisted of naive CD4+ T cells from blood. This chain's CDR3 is CASSPQGRGGYTF. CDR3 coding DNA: TGTGCCAGCAGCCCGCAGGGGCGGGGGGGCTACACCTTC.